Given below is one TCR beta chain in context. No antigen is known for it. The data were taken from a study of cytomegalovirus exposure and HLA in healthy donors. Broader study findings: Most TCR sequences proved rare, with some public TCRs found in many donors. Prior analysis indicated that the majority of TCR beta V segments exhibited productivity approximately 90% or approximately 30% of the time.

The CDR3 runs to 14 residues. In germline, CDR1 is MNHEY, CDR2 SVGAGI. Trimming removed 6 bases from V and 0 bases from J; junction bases left unmatched: 2. The PCR ran on 60 Vbeta and 13 Jbeta primers. Original processing notes: Some 11 million of the roughly 80 million unique TCR beta chains counted in a later analysis were shared. Clones were read by immunoSEQ multiplex PCR, and TCRdb kept only the in-frame ones, dropping some. V and J calls and clone size are those listed in that table; D and trimming were worked out from the DNA. The sample has about 180,000 clones, almost 85% seen once. The sample consisted of PBMCs. The chain links TRBV6-5 to TRBJ1-1, with 9 bases fitting TRBD1. The receptor comes from a woman aged 50 to 60 in good health and CMV-seronegative. The CDR3 nucleotides read TGTGCCAGCAGGACAGGGGGAGTGAACACTGAAGCTTTCTTT. Encoded protein: CASRTGGVNTEAFF.